These 18 T cell receptor beta chains came from one sample sequenced in a study of T cell responses to AZD1222 COVID-19 vaccine (dated by TCRdb to the early 2020s). This specimen's time point label, interpreted: baseline before first vaccination. Library preparation used the immunoSEQ multiplex PCR assay. TCRdb took over this immuneACCESS table, retaining in-frame rearrangements with V and J assigned. Such tables are incomplete; in checked studies, under half of the missing clones stem from an unresolved V gene, and the remainder is unexplained. The sample has 100,000 to 120,000 clones on record, 88% of them singletons. The ten largest clones represent over 1.5% of the sample. This material consisted of peripheral blood, taken on day 0 of AZD1222 vaccination. These receptors were obtained from an adult in good health.

The chain couples TRBV19 to TRBJ1-5, with D uncertain. Germline CDR1 LNHDA, CDR2 SQIVND (reference sequence). This CDR3 comprises 13 residues. Trimming pared 9 bases from V and 0 bases from J, leaving 9 bases between. This CDR3 is CASLDGSNQPQHF. CDR3 DNA sequence: TGTGCCAGCTTGGACGGTAGCAATCAGCCCCAGCATTTT.

V usage is TRBV29-1 and J usage is TRBJ2-7; D not resolved. The germline CDR1 and CDR2 sequences are SQVTM and ANQGSEA. The CDR3 sequence is 13 residues long. V lost 4 bases, J lost 0 bases, and 10 bases lay in between. The CDR3 bases are TGCAGCGTTGCCCAGGCCCTCTCCTACGAGCAGTACTTC. Protein sequence: CSVAQALSYEQYF.

V and J are TRBV30 and TRBJ1-4; D ambiguous. Per germline, CDR1 GTSNPN and CDR2 SVGIG (reference sequence). V was shortened by 0 bases and J by 8 bases, with 13 bases between the two germline ends. The CDR3 has 14 residues. Here the CDR3 DNA reads TGTGCCTGGAGTGTACACGGAGTAGGCGAAAAACTGTTTTTT. It specifies CAWSVHGVGEKLFF.

The chain carries TRBV15 and TRBJ2-3; D unclear. Per the germline V gene, CDR1 is LNHNV and CDR2 is YYDKDF (reference sequence). The V end lost 0 bases, the J end lost 2 bases, and 12 bases lay between the germline ends. This CDR3 is built from 16 residues. The CDR3 loop is CATSRESTTPTDTQYF. For the CDR3, the DNA is TGTGCCACCAGCAGAGAATCTACTACCCCCACAGATACGCAGTATTTT. Supplemented by reference TRBV15 and TRBJ2-3, the full variable domain reads DAMVIQNPRYQVTQFGKPVTLSCSQTLNHNVMYWYQQKSSQAPKLLFHYYDKDFNNEADTPDNFQSRRPNTSFCFLDIRSPGLGDTAMYLCATSRESTTPTDTQYFGPGTRLTVL.

The V call is TRBV21-1, the J call TRBJ1-2. TRBV21-1 is an annotated pseudogene. The CDR3 has 14 amino acids. The CDR3 reads CASSGRKANYGYTF. DNA of the CDR3: TGTGCCAGCAGCGGCAGAAAGGCTAACTATGGCTACACCTTC.

In regard to this clone: The identical CDR3 is also encoded by other nucleotide sequences in the sample. V and J are TRBV19 and TRBJ2-7; D is undetermined. V lost 4 bases, J lost 0 bases, and 4 bases lay in between. Germline CDR1 is LNHDA and CDR2 is SQIVND (reference sequence). This CDR3 comprises 12 residues. CDR3 coding DNA: TGTGCCAGTAGTACGTCCTCCTACGAGCAGTACTTC. It is translated as CASSTSSYEQYF. Full variable domain (rest looked up from reference TRBV19 and TRBJ2-7): DGGITQSPKYLFRKEGQNVTLSCEQNLNHDAMYWYRQDPGQGLRLIYYSQIVNDFQKGDIAEGYSVSREKKESFPLTVTSAQKNPTAFYLCASSTSSYEQYFGPGTRLTVT.

The chain is built from TRBV4-1 and TRBJ1-2; 7 bases line up with TRBD1. The CDR3 totals 15 residues. Losses at the gene ends were 5 bases for V and 4 bases for J; bases not matched to a gene: 10. Germline CDR1 is MGHRA and CDR2 is YSYEKL. The CDR3 sequence is CASSSRDSLLYGYTF. CDR3 DNA sequence: TGCGCCAGCAGCTCCCGGGACAGCCTCCTCTATGGCTACACCTTC.

This clone was observed once. V gene TRBV19 combines with J gene TRBJ2-6; D not resolved. The CDR3 has 16 residues. Germline assignment: CDR1 LNHDA and CDR2 SQIVND (reference sequence). Deletions cut 5 bases from V and 1 base from J, with 12 bases between. The CDR3 coding sequence is TGTGCCAGTAGTGTGGGGATTAGATCTGGGGCCAACGTCCTGACTTTC. Translating it yields CASSVGIRSGANVLTF.

V is TRBV5-1 and J is TRBJ1-1; D not resolved. V dropped 0 bases and J dropped 0 bases, with 9 bases sitting between them. Germline CDR1 is SGHRS and CDR2 is YFSETQ. CDR3 length equals 15 residues. This chain's CDR3 is CASSLGGGLNTEAFF. The CDR3 bases are TGCGCCAGCAGCTTGGGTGGAGGGCTGAACACTGAAGCTTTCTTT.

The V gene is TRBV2, the J gene TRBJ1-6; TRBD1 matches 7 bases. This CDR3 region has 13 residues. The germline CDR1 and CDR2 sequences are SNHLY and FYNNEI. V lost 6 bases, J lost 14 bases, and 10 bases stayed unmatched. CDR3 nucleotide sequence: TGTGCCAGCAGAGGGACAGCCGGCCGGGCCCTCCACTTT. It is translated as CASRGTAGRALHF.

The chain employs TRBV4-1 and TRBJ1-1; the D is unclear. Trimming shortened V by 2 bases and J by 1 base, and 5 bases separated the two germline ends. CDR3 length: 13 residues. Germline CDR1 MGHRA, CDR2 YSYEKL. CDR3 sequence: CASSQHQNTEAFF. As DNA, the CDR3 is TGCGCCAGCAGCCAACACCAGAACACTGAAGCTTTCTTT.

This rearrangement joins TRBV5-1 to TRBJ1-1; no definite D call. In germline, CDR1 is SGHRS, CDR2 YFSETQ. The V end was cut by 5 bases, the J end by 2 bases, with 19 bases between. The CDR3 is made up of 16 amino acids. This chain's CDR3 is CASRAPVGSGNTEAFF. Here the CDR3 DNA reads TGCGCCAGCAGGGCCCCGGTCGGTTCGGGTAACACTGAAGCTTTCTTT.

This chain links TRBV19 with TRBJ1-5; D call uncertain. Trimming shortened V by 10 bases and J by 4 bases, and 20 bases separated the two germline ends. From germline, CDR1 is LNHDA and CDR2 SQIVND (reference sequence). The CDR3 has 15 amino acids. CDR3 in DNA: TGTGCCACCCGGGAGGGTTCGGGTTGGAATCAGCCCCAGCATTTT. This gives the protein CATREGSGWNQPQHF.

This clone was seen only a few times. The rearrangement links TRBV3-1 (or the pseudogene TRBV3-2) to TRBJ1-3; D may be TRBD1 (5 bases). The germline V gene has CDR1 LGHDT and CDR2 YNNKEL (reference sequence). The CDR3 runs to 14 residues. Trimming took 0 bases from V and 5 from J, leaving 8 bases between them. DNA for the CDR3: TGTGCCAGCAGCCAAGATGGGGGGAGAAACACCATATATTTT. Translation: CASSQDGGRNTIYF.

A note on this clone: The sample holds other DNA sequences that translate to the same CDR3. The chain carries TRBV6-5 and TRBJ2-7; the D gene is possibly TRBD1 (6 bases). CDR1 and CDR2 (germline): MNHEY, SVGAGI. This CDR3 contains 13 residues. The germline V and J ends were trimmed by 2 bases and 2 bases, with 7 bases remaining between them. This CDR3 reads CASSYEGAYEQYF. CDR3 nucleotides: TGTGCCAGCAGTTACGAGGGGGCCTACGAGCAGTACTTC.

This chain uses TRBV5-5 with TRBJ2-5, with D unresolved. The CDR3 is 15 amino acids. V gave up 7 bases and J gave up 2 bases, with 18 bases separating them. Germline-derived CDR1 and CDR2 are SGHKS and YYEKEE (reference sequence). CDR3 bases: TGTGCCAGCTGTATTATGGGGTTAAGTCAAGAGACCCAGTACTTC. It translates to CASCIMGLSQETQYF.

The chain combines TRBV28 with TRBJ1-1, with a possible D match to TRBD1 (6 bases). This CDR3 region has 14 residues. V lost 11 bases, J lost 2 bases, and 18 bases lay in between. The germline V gene has CDR1 MDHEN and CDR2 SYDVKM. This CDR3 reads CALGGGQPNTEAFF. In DNA form, the CDR3 reads TGTGCCTTAGGGGGAGGACAGCCAAACACTGAAGCTTTCTTT.

The CDR3, as DNA: TGCGCCAGCAGCCAAGGGGAGGTAGGGACCTACACCTTC. It specifies CASSQGEVGTYTF. The rearrangement uses TRBV4-1 and TRBJ1-2, with D possibly TRBD1 on 5 matching bases. The CDR3 spans 13 residues. In germline, CDR1 is MGHRA, CDR2 YSYEKL. V gave up 1 base and J gave up 10 bases, with 13 bases separating them.